These T cell receptor beta chains were read from a single sample in a study of cytotoxic CD8 clonotypes in ibrutinib-treated CLL. This table comes from immunoSEQ multiplex PCR, and its TCRdb copy is limited to in-frame clones, with some not included. The table has 300,000 to 350,000 clones, 80% seen once; the top ten hold 6.5% to 8.5%. Here the sequenced sample was PBMCs, taken before ibrutinib treatment. Receptors were obtained from a human donor with chronic lymphocytic leukemia. Both conserved end residues are part of each CDR3. D genes are given only for firm matches. Some rows have no size entry. The others give once, few or many, or a class for an expanded clone.

j_call v_call d_call clone_size cdr3_nt cdr3_aa
TRBJ2-7 TRBV5-1 TRBD2 NA TGCGCCAGCAGCCTACTAGCGGACACCTACGAGCAGTACTTC CASSLLADTYEQYF
TRBJ1-1 TRBV27 NA NA TGTGCCAGCAGTTTACACCAGACGGGCCCGAACACTGAAGCTTTCTTT CASSLHQTGPNTEAFF
TRBJ2-7 TRBV7-6 TRBD2 few TGTGCCAGCAGCTTAGCGTCGGTTAGCGGGAGGGGTTTTCGACGCGAGCAGTACTTC CASSLASVSGRGFRREQYF
TRBJ2-2 TRBV27 NA NA TGTGCCAGCAGTAAGGACTCGCTATACACCGGGGAGCTGTTTTTT CASSKDSLYTGELFF
TRBJ2-5 TRBV6-5 NA NA TGTGCCAGCAGTTACTCGGGCCGGGGGGAGACCCAGTACTTC CASSYSGRGETQYF
TRBJ1-5 TRBV28 NA few TGTGCCAGCAGAACAGCTAGATCTAGCAATCAGCCCCAGCATTTT CASRTARSSNQPQHF
TRBJ2-5 TRBV4-2 NA NA TGTGCCAGCAGCCAAGATTTGGGGGGACAAGAGACCCAGTACTTC CASSQDLGGQETQYF
TRBJ1-5 TRBV18 NA NA TGTGCCAGCTCACAGGGGGTTCCCAATCAGCCCCAGCATTTT CASSQGVPNQPQHF
TRBJ2-1 TRBV14 NA once TGTGCCAGCAACCCCCTCGGGGTGGGGTTAAATGAGCAGTTCTTC CASNPLGVGLNEQFF
TRBJ2-3 TRBV4-2 NA NA TGTGCCAGCAGCCAAGAGCCTAGGCCATTCACAGATACGCAGTATTTT CASSQEPRPFTDTQYF
TRBJ1-1 TRBV29-1 NA NA TGCAGCGTTACCCGGACAGCGGCTTTCTTT CSVTRTAAFF
TRBJ2-1 TRBV10-3 NA NA TGTGCCATCACAGCGGAGGGGAATGAGCAGTTCTTC CAITAEGNEQFF
TRBJ1-5 TRBV28 NA NA TGTGCCAGCAGTTTACCGGCAGGGGCCGGACAGCCCCAGCATTTT CASSLPAGAGQPQHF
TRBJ2-7 TRBV7-9 NA NA TGTGCCAGCAGCTTCGGGGAATACGAGCAGTACTTC CASSFGEYEQYF
TRBJ1-1 TRBV25-1 TRBD1 NA TGTGCCAGCAGGACTACAGGGGGGAACACTGAAGCTTTCTTT CASRTTGGNTEAFF
TRBJ2-1 TRBV19 NA NA TGTGCCAGTAGTATTCGCTACAATGAGCAGTTCTTC CASSIRYNEQFF
TRBJ2-7 TRBV19 NA NA TGTGCCAGTAGTGTCTCGATGAATCGCTACGAGCAGTACTTC CASSVSMNRYEQYF
TRBJ1-5 TRBV15 TRBD1 once TGTGCCACCAGCAGATCCCTCGCAGGGGGCTCGGGCAATCAGCCCCAGCATTTT CATSRSLAGGSGNQPQHF
TRBJ2-1 TRBV9 NA NA TGTGCCAGCAGCGTAGTCGGGCGGACCTCCTACAATGAGCAGTTCTTC CASSVVGRTSYNEQFF
TRBJ2-6 TRBV7-9 NA NA TGTGCCAGCACCCACGGGACCGGGGCCAACGTCCTGACTTTC CASTHGTGANVLTF
TRBJ2-7 TRBV7-8 NA NA TGTGCCAGCAGCCCTCAGTCAGCAGGTCTCCGGGACGAGCAGTACTTC CASSPQSAGLRDEQYF
TRBJ2-1 TRBV29-1 NA NA TGCAGCGTTGAAGATCTTGGGGATGAGCAGTTCTTC CSVEDLGDEQFF
TRBJ2-7 TRBV4-2 TRBD1 few TGTGCCAGCAGCCAACCAGGACAGGGGGTTATCGAGCAGTACTTC CASSQPGQGVIEQYF
TRBJ2-7 TRBV19 TRBD1 once TGTGCCAGTAGTAAGGACAGGAGCTCCTACGAGCAGTACTTC CASSKDRSSYEQYF
TRBJ1-1 TRBV29-1 NA NA TGCAGCGTTGGTGGGACGGTGAACACTGAAGCTTTCTTT CSVGGTVNTEAFF
TRBJ1-1 TRBV29-1 NA few TGCAGCGGGGGTACAAGGGACACTGAAGCTTTCTTT CSGGTRDTEAFF
TRBJ2-1 TRBV13 NA once TGTGCCAGCAGCCCCGGTACTTACTCCCCGTTCTTC CASSPGTYSPFF
TRBJ2-7 TRBV6-6 TRBD1 NA TGTGCCAGCAGCCGACAGGGGTTGGGGCTCTACGAGCAGTACTTC CASSRQGLGLYEQYF
TRBJ2-3 TRBV5-1 TRBD1 once TGCGCCAGCAGTGTGGGACAGGGGCTCACAGATACGCAGTATTTT CASSVGQGLTDTQYF
TRBJ2-7 TRBV6-1 NA NA TGTGCCAGCAGTGTCGGACTGGTTGAGCAGTACTTC CASSVGLVEQYF
TRBJ2-7 TRBV25-1 NA NA TGTGCCAGCAGCCAGCACTACGAGCAGTACTTC CASSQHYEQYF
TRBJ1-1 TRBV30 NA NA TGTGCCTGGGGGGACCAGAGGTACACTGAAGCTTTCTTT CAWGDQRYTEAFF
TRBJ1-3 TRBV7-8 NA NA TGTGCCAGCAGCAACGCCGGGACCTCCATATATTTT CASSNAGTSIYF
TRBJ2-5 TRBV7-7 NA NA TGTGCTAGCAGCCCTGCGTGGGAGACCCAGTACTTC CASSPAWETQYF
TRBJ2-7 TRBV15 NA NA TGTGCCACCAGCAGAAATGCCGAGCAGTACTTC CATSRNAEQYF
TRBJ1-2 TRBV4-2 TRBD1 NA TGTGCCAGCAGCCAAGGCGACAGGGGGCCCGGTCTGAGTAACTATGGCTACACCTTC CASSQGDRGPGLSNYGYTF
TRBJ2-6 TRBV19 NA NA TGTGCCAGTAGTATAGATTCCCCCATTAGAAGCTCTGGGGCCAACGTCCTGACTTTC CASSIDSPIRSSGANVLTF
TRBJ2-5 TRBV9 NA NA TGTGCCAGCAGCGTAGACCGTTATGGCTCGAGGACCCAGTACTTC CASSVDRYGSRTQYF
TRBJ1-2 TRBV20-1 NA few TGCAGTGCTCGAAAGATGGGTGGCTACACCTTC CSARKMGGYTF
TRBJ2-3 TRBV28 TRBD2 NA TGTGCCAGCAGTTTACTAGCGGGAGCCCAGTATACGCAGTATTTT CASSLLAGAQYTQYF
TRBJ2-1 TRBV15 NA NA TGTGCCACCAGCAGAGACAATGAGCAGTTCTTC CATSRDNEQFF
TRBJ1-1 TRBV6-1 TRBD1 NA TGTGCCAGCAGAGACAGGGTTAGTGGCACTGAAGCTTTCTTT CASRDRVSGTEAFF
TRBJ2-5 TRBV7-2 TRBD1 NA TGTGCCAGCGGCACAGGGGGCGCCCCGGTGGAGACCCAGTACTTC CASGTGGAPVETQYF
TRBJ2-1 TRBV9 NA NA TGTGCCAGCAGCGTAGTCACAGGTACCTACAATGAGCAGTTCTTC CASSVVTGTYNEQFF
TRBJ2-1 TRBV28 NA NA TGTGCCAGCAGTTCCCGGACACCACCCTCCGATGAGCAGTTCTTC CASSSRTPPSDEQFF
TRBJ2-1 TRBV7-2 TRBD2 NA TGTGCCAGCAGCTTAGCTGCAGCGGGAGGGAGGAATGAGCAGTTCTTC CASSLAAAGGRNEQFF
TRBJ2-5 TRBV5-4 NA once TGTGCCAGCAGCTCTCCCAGCCAAGAGACCCAGTACTTC CASSSPSQETQYF
TRBJ2-7 TRBV10-2 TRBD2 NA TGCGCCAGCGGCCCAGCGGGGGACCTATCCGAGCAGTACTTC CASGPAGDLSEQYF
TRBJ2-2 TRBV9 NA NA TGTGCCAGCAGCGTAGGACAGTTTAGGGAGCTGTTTTTT CASSVGQFRELFF
TRBJ1-4 TRBV28 NA NA TGTGCCAGCAGCGATCGGAGGGGGACTAATGAAAAACTGTTTTTT CASSDRRGTNEKLFF